This TCR beta chain originates from a study of cytomegalovirus exposure and HLA in healthy donors (dated by TCRdb to 2017 to 2019). About the full investigation: A later analysis indicated that the roughly 120 validation repertoires were generated on the platform also employed for the approximately 690 repertoires of the first cohort. The study aimed to test whether cataloging public T cell receptors could reveal signatures of past pathogen exposure. Along with the approximately 700-subject first cohort, a separate validation cohort of more than 90 different subjects was used. To predict cytomegalovirus infection status, the study combined high-throughput TCR immunosequencing, statistical association of individual TCRs with disease status, and machine learning.

Including the terminal cysteine and phenylalanine, the CDR3 comprises 14 residues. The sequence is cut down to CDR3 DNA, 42 bases in frame from base 1. For this chain, trimming is 5 bases at the V end and 4 bases at the J end, and the number of junction bases without a gene match is 7. The germline V gene sets CDR1 to MDHEN and CDR2 to SYDVKM. The donors were included in the validation cohort of 100 to 150 subjects, a group kept apart from the roughly 680-subject first cohort. General conclusions and limits of the study: The authors suggested that the approach could potentially be generalized to other disease states and immunological phenotypes. Of the cluster scores, approximately 94% were above 0 in a later analysis, which found that TCRs clustered in the first cohort also tended to co-occur in the 95 to 150 validation repertoires. In vitro tests confirmed that a few of the cytomegalovirus-associated TCR beta chains recognize cytomegalovirus antigens. While some public TCRs were present in many individuals, most TCR sequences turned up only very rarely across donors. A later analysis lacked HLA typing for the validation cohort, so it scored co-occurrence in that cohort across all 110 or so repertoires. The study gave a list of about 150 TCR beta chains associated with cytomegalovirus. The classifier was reported to diagnose cytomegalovirus status with high specificity and sensitivity in both the original cohort and the validation cohort.

The protocol used for the library was the immunoSEQ multiplex PCR assay. From the authors' description of their analysis: A statistical classification framework was built for diagnosing cytomegalovirus status from the catalog of TCR beta chain sequences. As stored in TCRdb, this immuneACCESS dataset retains in-frame rearrangements with V and J assigned. A fraction of the clones does not appear; measured against another copy, unresolved V genes explain less than half of the discrepancy, and the remainder lacks a known reason. V and J calls and clone size come straight from that table; D and trimming were deduced from the DNA. The sample contains 200,000 or so clones, about 80% of them found a single time. The top ten hold approximately 7% of the sample. As to this clone: There is no known antigen for this receptor. No per-base quality is available; no much larger clone lies one base away.

The specimen sequenced was PBMCs. This sequence uses TRBV28 and TRBJ1-2, and TRBD1 aligns with 7 junction nucleotides. The source of this sequence is a man younger than 30 in good health and CMV-seropositive. The CDR3 protein sequence reads: CASSPDRDLYGYTF. The DNA is as follows: TGTGCCAGCAGTCCCGACAGGGATCTCTATGGCTACACCTTC.